Listed here is a single T cell receptor (beta chain). This specimen belongs to a study of blood T cell repertoires in COVID-19. For the study at large: COVID-19 samples, acute and convalescent, were from the United States, Italy and Spain. In each case, the material was cDNA or gDNA derived from T cells, B-cell-depleted T cells, or PBMCs.

Germline loops: CDR1 MNHEY, CDR2 SMNVEV (reference sequence). There are 18 residues in the CDR3. Trimming cost V 5 bases and J 7 bases; bases outside gene matches: 16. Repertoires were generated with immunoSEQ multiplex PCR, while TCRdb's copy carries only in-frame clones and drops some. In the table there are around 370,000 clones, about 90% of which are singletons. The rearrangement links TRBV27 to TRBJ1-6; 8 positions match TRBD1. Sequences were obtained from peripheral blood. The receptor comes from a young man with active or convalescent COVID-19. The CDR3 protein is CASSPANHRTGKNSPLHF. CDR3 DNA: TGTGCCAGCAGTCCCGCCAATCATCGGACAGGGAAGAATTCACCCCTCCACTTT.